Listed below are T cell receptor beta chains from one sample, sequenced in a study of T cell responses to AZD1222 COVID-19 vaccine. Profiling relied on immunoSEQ multiplex PCR, and the TCRdb table lists in-frame clones only, not all of them. The table lists 180,000 or so clones, about 93% of them singletons. The source material was peripheral blood, sampled on day 0 of AZD1222 vaccination. These receptors were taken from an adult in good health. The CDR3 runs from the conserved cysteine through the conserved F or W.

>TRBJ2-7|TRBV12-3/TRBV12-4
CASSSTGWGEQYF
>TRBJ1-5|TRBV11-2
CASSRGTGGDQPQHF
>TRBJ1-2|TRBV6-1
CASRSGPSNYGYTF
>TRBJ2-7|TRBV27
CASGRGLGYEQYF
>TRBJ2-1|TRBV2
CASSGGLAAFNEQFF
>TRBJ2-2|TRBV7-9
CASSLGQNTGELFF
>TRBJ2-2|TRBV4-1
CASSPMGLAGGTGELFF
>TRBJ1-1|TRBV3-1/TRBV3-2
CASSQDWGGTEAFF
>TRBJ1-1|TRBV3-1/TRBV3-2
CASSQGAVGAFF
>TRBJ2-3|TRBV10-2
CASIRDSLGDTQYF
>TRBJ1-2|TRBV5-6
CASSQTGTQNYGYTF
>TRBJ2-5|TRBV15
CATSRGPFAGVVETQYF
>TRBJ2-7|TRBV2
CASGDTSSYEQYF
>TRBJ1-1|TRBV12-3/TRBV12-4
CASSFSVTGAFF
>TRBJ1-5|TRBV15
CATSRDRGQPQHF
>TRBJ1-3|TRBV6-5
CASRSDSVSGNTIYF
>TRBJ1-2|TRBV5-6
CASSLVDRAKGYTF
>TRBJ2-7|TRBV3-1/TRBV3-2
CASSLDRGYSYEQYF
>TRBJ1-2|TRBV30
CAWSIVNYGYTF
>TRBJ1-2|TRBV19
CATRGTGPYGYTF
>TRBJ1-5|TRBV2
CASNMNLGGEPQHF
>TRBJ1-6|TRBV20-1
CSASQGSVNSPLHF
>TRBJ1-5|TRBV28
CASRTTGRGNQPQHF
>TRBJ1-2|TRBV5-5
CASSLAPGARGGYTF
>TRBJ2-4|TRBV2
CAIRRGSYGAKNIQYF
>TRBJ1-5|TRBV19
CASKVGRDQPQHF
>TRBJ1-3|TRBV7-9
CASSQTDSGNTIYF
>TRBJ2-5|TRBV12-3/TRBV12-4
CASSDRQETQYF
>TRBJ2-7|TRBV27
CASSSHRDFPKNEQYF
>TRBJ1-4|TRBV9
CASSTRAGQLNEKLFF
>TRBJ1-1|TRBV14
CASSLQFAEAFF
>TRBJ2-7|TRBV21-1
CANTGGGYEQYF
>TRBJ1-5|TRBV7-2
CASSKIHSNQPQHF
>TRBJ2-7|TRBV12-3/TRBV12-4
CASSPGGVEQYF
>TRBJ2-5|TRBV4-1
CASSQKETQYF
>TRBJ1-3|TRBV19
CASGGQRSFSGNTIYF
>TRBJ1-4|TRBV28
CASNNAPGEGNEKLFF
>TRBJ1-6|TRBV28
CASSVHGTANSPLHF
>TRBJ1-1|TRBV18
CASSSPGTGRYTEAFF
>TRBJ2-5|TRBV6-5
CASSLAGSGQETQYF
>TRBJ2-1|TRBV19
CASKSSGGNYNEQFF
>TRBJ1-3|TRBV11-2
CASSLGGGRGNTIYF
>TRBJ2-7|TRBV14
CASSQAQRRGHEQYF
>TRBJ1-1|TRBV7-9
CASSSQRNTEAFF
>TRBJ1-1|TRBV5-1
CASSPQGTRTEAFF
>TRBJ1-2|TRBV3-1/TRBV3-2
CASSPILGGGPNYGYTF
>TRBJ2-3|TRBV19
CASRYGTDTQYF
>TRBJ2-1|TRBV7-9
CASRGQGEAYNEQFF
>TRBJ1-1|TRBV2
CASQTGTGDTEAFF
>TRBJ1-6|TRBV14
CASSLGQILNSPLHF
>TRBJ1-5|TRBV10-3
CAISATGGSQPQHF
>TRBJ2-1|TRBV19
CASSPREIPNNEQFF
>TRBJ1-1|TRBV29-1
CSVEEGVREAFF